This TCR beta chain was identified during a study of cytomegalovirus exposure and HLA in healthy donors. The CDR3 consists of 14 residues. Trimming pared 4 bases from V and 7 bases from J, leaving 14 bases between. CDR1 GTSNPN and CDR2 SVGIG come from the germline V gene (reference sequence). Study outcomes and limitations: Cytomegalovirus association was assigned to about 180 TCR beta chains.

A multiplex PCR was run with 60 Vbeta primers and 13 Jbeta primers. Using immunoSEQ multiplex PCR, the repertoire was profiled, and TCRdb retains in-frame clones only, with some absent. The sample carries about 150,000 clones, around 79% recorded once. Points on this clone: The antigen remains undetermined.

This TCR was sampled from a man in his thirties or forties in good health and CMV-seropositive. The chain recombines TRBV30 with TRBJ1-6; no clear D gene. Material: PBMCs. CDR3 loop: CAWNPSVLNSPLHF. In DNA form, the CDR3 reads TGTGCCTGGAACCCGTCGGTCCTAAATTCACCCCTCCACTTT.